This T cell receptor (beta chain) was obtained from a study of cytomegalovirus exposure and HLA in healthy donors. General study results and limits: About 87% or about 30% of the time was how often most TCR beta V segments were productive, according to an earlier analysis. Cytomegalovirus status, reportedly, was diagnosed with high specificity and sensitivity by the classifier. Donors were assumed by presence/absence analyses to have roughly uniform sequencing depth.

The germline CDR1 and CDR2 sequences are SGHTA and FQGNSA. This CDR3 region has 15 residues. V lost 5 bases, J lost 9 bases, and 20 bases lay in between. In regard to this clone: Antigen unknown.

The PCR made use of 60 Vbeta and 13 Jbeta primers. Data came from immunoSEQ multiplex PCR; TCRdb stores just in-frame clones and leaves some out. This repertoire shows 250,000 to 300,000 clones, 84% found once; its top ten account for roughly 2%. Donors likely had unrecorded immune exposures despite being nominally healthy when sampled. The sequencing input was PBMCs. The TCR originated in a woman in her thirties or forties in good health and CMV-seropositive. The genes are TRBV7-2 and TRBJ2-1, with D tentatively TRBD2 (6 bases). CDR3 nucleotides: TGTGCCAGCAGCCATTCTCCGGGAGCGGAGGGTGAGCAGTTCTTC. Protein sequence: CASSHSPGAEGEQFF.